The 20 T cell receptor beta chains given below trace back to one sample, sequenced in a study of human T cells and chemical hapten exposure. Time point here: patch test 3, about 24 weeks after DPC sensitization. Sample treatment: therapeutic diphenylcyclopropenone sensitization with weekly scalp DPC. TCRdb re-called the RACE reads through MiXCR, storing one row per CDR3 protein. The sample lists 60,000 to 65,000 distinct CDR3 sequences; approximately 10% were seen once. The material sequenced was whole blood, taken in connection with sensitization to the hapten diphenylcyclopropenone (DPC). The receptors were sampled from a woman in her thirties with alopecia areata. Some clones in this sample may be carry-over from other donors' samples.

The chain recombines TRBV5-6 with TRBJ1-5; D is undetermined. CDR1 is SGHDT, CDR2 YYEEEE, per germline. There are 14 residues in the CDR3. V was clipped by 2 bases and J by 1 base, with 7 bases between them. Here the CDR3 DNA reads TGTGCCAGCAGCTTCAGTCAGAGCAATCAGCCCCAGCATTTT. Amino acid sequence: CASSFSQSNQPQHF.

This clonotype was detected only a few times. The chain links TRBV5-4 to TRBJ2-2, with D maybe TRBD1 (5 bases). The CDR3 covers 15 residues. Trimming stripped 2 bases from V and 1 base from J, with 9 bases between. The germline V gene has CDR1 SGHNT and CDR2 YYREEE (reference sequence). DNA of the CDR3: TGTGCCAGCAGCTTACTTCAGGGGAACACCGGGGAGCTGTTTTTT. Translated, it gives CASSLLQGNTGELFF.

V is TRBV18 and J is TRBJ2-3; 9 positions agree with TRBD1. Germline CDR1 KGHSH, CDR2 LQKENI. J gave up 4 bases and V 4 bases, and 12 bases lay outside the gene matches. The CDR3 is 17 residues long. This chain's CDR3 is CASSLSTGTGSADTQYF. CDR3 nucleotides: TGTGCCAGCTCACTTAGTACCGGGACAGGGAGCGCAGATACGCAGTATTTT.

A few counts support this clonotype. The V and J genes are TRBV5-4 and TRBJ2-1, with D possibly being TRBD2 (5 bases). V was cut by 4 bases and J by 6 bases, with 8 bases left in between. Germline V CDR1 and CDR2: SGHNT, YYREEE (reference sequence). This CDR3 has 12 amino acids. The CDR3 nucleotides are TGTGCCAGCAGCAGGAGCGGCAATGAGCAGTTCTTC. Translating it yields CASSRSGNEQFF.

The chain employs TRBV20-1 and TRBJ2-1, with D possibly being TRBD1 or TRBD2 (5 bases each). This CDR3 is 13 amino acids long. Between the trimmed V and J ends, which lost 3 bases and 12 bases, there was a span of 18 bases. CDR1 DFQATT and CDR2 SNEGSKA come from the germline V gene (reference sequence). In DNA, the CDR3 is TGCAGTGCTAGCAGACGGGGCCCCCGTTGGCAGTTCTTC. This sequence encodes CSASRRGPRWQFF.

The V call is TRBV18, the J call TRBJ2-5; D is possibly TRBD1 (6 bases). Germline V gene lookup returns CDR1 KGHSH and CDR2 LQKENI. The length of the CDR3 is 13 residues. Trimming removed 3 bases at V and 5 bases at J, with 10 bases between. Written as DNA, the CDR3 is TGTGCCAGCTCACCTAAGGGGGAGGAGACCCAGTACTTC. Translation gives CASSPKGEETQYF.

This chain joins TRBV20-1 and TRBJ2-7; D is ambiguous. V lost 3 bases and J lost 0, with 12 bases in between. This CDR3 is 14 amino acids long. Germline V gene lookup returns CDR1 DFQATT and CDR2 SNEGSKA (reference sequence). The CDR3 DNA is TGCAGTGCTAGGGGAACAGATAGCTCCTACGAGCAGTACTTC. Translated: CSARGTDSSYEQYF.

The chain recombines TRBV7-9 with TRBJ2-5; D unclear. The CDR3 loop spans 11 amino acids. Germline lookup yields CDR1 SEHNR and CDR2 FQNEAQ (reference sequence). V gave up 5 bases and J gave up 2 bases, with 3 bases separating them. The CDR3 bases are TGTGCCAGCAGCGGACAAGAGACCCAGTACTTC. Translating gives CASSGQETQYF.

This clonotype was found many times. The genes are TRBV3-1 and TRBJ2-7; D call uncertain. V gave up 0 bases and J gave up 7 bases, with 10 bases separating them. The CDR3 runs 13 residues. Germline V lookup: CDR1 LGHDT, CDR2 YNNKEL (reference sequence). The CDR3 nucleotides read TGTGCCAGCAGCCAAGATGCCATCTTAGAGCAGTACTTC. It yields the protein CASSQDAILEQYF.

This clonotype was counted many times. This chain links TRBV29-1 with TRBJ2-5; D is perhaps TRBD2 (5 bases). CDR3 length: 13 amino acids. Trimming took 4 bases from V and 2 from J, leaving 11 bases between them. The germline V gene has CDR1 SQVTM and CDR2 ANQGSEA. The CDR3 reads CSVARDSQETQYF. CDR3 sequence (DNA): TGCAGCGTTGCGAGGGATTCGCAAGAGACCCAGTACTTC.

This clonotype was seen a few times. J is TRBJ2-1 and V is TRBV2; D remains unclear. Trimming removed 4 bases at V and 6 bases at J, with 10 bases between. There are 13 residues in the CDR3. Per germline, CDR1 SNHLY and CDR2 FYNNEI. The CDR3 loop is CASSALPGNEQFF. CDR3 nucleotides: TGTGCCAGCAGTGCTCTCCCGGGCAATGAGCAGTTCTTC.

This clonotype was seen only a few times. This rearrangement joins TRBV28 to TRBJ2-7; D gene uncertain. V lost 1 base and J 4 bases, leaving 5 bases between the germline ends. This CDR3 has 12 residues. Per the germline V gene, CDR1 is MDHEN and CDR2 is SYDVKM. This CDR3 reads CASSLLEYEQYF. CDR3 DNA: TGTGCCAGCAGTTTATTGGAGTACGAGCAGTACTTC.

This clonotype was picked up many times. The CDR3 region has the DNA TGTGCCAGCCAGGATGGGACACCCATTAATGAGCAGTTCTTC. Protein product: CASQDGTPINEQFF. The chain employs TRBV25-1 and TRBJ2-1; D possibly corresponds to TRBD1 (6 bases). Trimming pared 8 bases from V and 7 bases from J, leaving 18 bases between. There are 14 residues in the CDR3. In germline, CDR1 is MGHDK, CDR2 SYGVNS.

The chain has TRBV20-1 and TRBJ1-4; D is ambiguous. Germline CDR1 DFQATT, CDR2 SNEGSKA (reference sequence). The CDR3 totals 12 residues. V lost 7 bases, J lost 4 bases, and 10 bases lay in between. The DNA for the CDR3 is TGCAGTGAGAGAAGAGTTAATGAAAAACTGTTTTTT. It is translated as CSERRVNEKLFF.

In this sample, this clonotype turned up a few times. This chain connects TRBV30 to TRBJ1-1, with 7 bases matching TRBD1. V was pared by 2 bases and J by 2 bases, with 8 bases of the junction left unmatched. The germline V gene encodes CDR1 GTSNPN and CDR2 SVGIG (reference sequence). This CDR3 is built from 15 residues. CDR3 coding DNA: TGTGCCTGGAGTTTCCCGGGACAGCTAAACACTGAAGCTTTCTTT. Its translation is CAWSFPGQLNTEAFF.

The chain is built from TRBV28 and TRBJ2-5; D gene ambiguous. Germline CDR1 is MDHEN and CDR2 is SYDVKM. CDR3 length: 13 residues. Trimming removed 5 bases at V and 4 bases at J, with 11 bases between. CDR3 protein: CASSPMSRETQYF. CDR3 in DNA: TGTGCCAGCAGTCCTATGTCCCGAGAGACCCAGTACTTC.

The sample holds a few counts of this clonotype. CDR3 DNA sequence: TGTGCCAGCGTCCTAGATCGAGAGACCCAGTACTTC. This encodes CASVLDRETQYF. V and J are TRBV5-5 and TRBJ2-5, with D hard to call. The ends were cut back, 7 bases at V and 4 bases at J, with 11 bases in the middle. CDR1 and CDR2 from the germline V gene are SGHKS and YYEKEE (reference sequence). This CDR3 region has 12 residues.

The V and J genes are TRBV3-1 and TRBJ2-5; 11 positions match TRBD2. CDR3 length: 15 residues. The V segment lost 5 bases and the J segment 4 bases; nucleotides outside the gene matches: 6. Germline loops: CDR1 LGHDT, CDR2 YNNKEL (reference sequence). The CDR3 sequence: CASSTRLAGTETQYF. CDR3 nucleotide sequence: TGTGCCAGCAGCACGCGACTAGCGGGAACAGAGACCCAGTACTTC.

The table lists this clonotype with many counts. The chain couples TRBV30 to TRBJ1-2; D not certain. The length of the CDR3 is 16 residues. V lost 8 bases, J lost 0 bases, and 22 bases lay in between. Germline CDR1 GTSNPN, CDR2 SVGIG (reference sequence). Here the CDR3 reads CAQLGGQVQSNYGYTF. The CDR3 nucleotides are TGTGCCCAGTTGGGCGGCCAGGTTCAATCTAACTATGGCTACACCTTC.

The rearrangement joins TRBV4-2 to TRBJ1-1, with a tentative D call TRBD1 (5 bases). The V and J ends lost 1 base and 2 bases respectively, with 11 bases between them. Germline CDR1 and CDR2: LGHNA and YNFKEQ. CDR3 length: 15 amino acids. The CDR3: CASSQVVTGNTEAFF. CDR3 nucleotides: TGTGCCAGCAGCCAAGTGGTTACAGGAAACACTGAAGCTTTCTTT.